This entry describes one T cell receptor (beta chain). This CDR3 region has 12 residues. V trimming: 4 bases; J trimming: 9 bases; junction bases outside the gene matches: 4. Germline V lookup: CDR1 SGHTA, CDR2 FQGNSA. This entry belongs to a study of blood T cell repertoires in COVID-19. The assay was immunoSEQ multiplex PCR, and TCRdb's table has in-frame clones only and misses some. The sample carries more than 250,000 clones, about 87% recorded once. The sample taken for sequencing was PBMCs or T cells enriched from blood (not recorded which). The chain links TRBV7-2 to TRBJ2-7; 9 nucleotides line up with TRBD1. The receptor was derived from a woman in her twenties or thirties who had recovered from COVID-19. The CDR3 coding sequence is TGTGCCAGCAGCTCCGGGACAGGGTGGCAGTACTTC. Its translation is CASSSGTGWQYF.